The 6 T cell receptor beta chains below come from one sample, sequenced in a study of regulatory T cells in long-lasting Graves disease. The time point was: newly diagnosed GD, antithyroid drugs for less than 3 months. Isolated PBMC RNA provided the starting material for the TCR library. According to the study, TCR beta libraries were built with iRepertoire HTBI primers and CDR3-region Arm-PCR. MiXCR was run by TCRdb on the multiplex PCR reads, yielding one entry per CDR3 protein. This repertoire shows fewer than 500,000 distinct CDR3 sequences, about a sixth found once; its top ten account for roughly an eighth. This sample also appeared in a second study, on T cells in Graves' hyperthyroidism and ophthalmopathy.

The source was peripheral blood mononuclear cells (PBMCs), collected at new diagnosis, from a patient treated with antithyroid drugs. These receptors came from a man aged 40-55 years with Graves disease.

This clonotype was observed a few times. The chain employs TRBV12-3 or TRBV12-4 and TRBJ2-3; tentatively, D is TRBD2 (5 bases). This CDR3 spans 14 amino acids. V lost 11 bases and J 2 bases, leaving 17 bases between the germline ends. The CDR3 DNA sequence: TGTGCCGGCACCAGGCGGGCTAACACAGATACGCAGTATTTT. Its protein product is CAGTRRANTDTQYF.

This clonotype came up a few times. The CDR3 sequence: CASRGTSGRADTQYF. In DNA, the CDR3 is TGTGCCAGCAGGGGGACTAGCGGGAGGGCAGATACGCAGTATTTT. V usage is TRBV6-1 and J usage is TRBJ2-3, with 16 nucleotides matching TRBD2. V was pared by 6 bases and J by 4 bases, with 1 base of the junction left unmatched. The germline V gene encodes CDR1 MNHNS and CDR2 SASEGT. The CDR3 spans 15 residues.

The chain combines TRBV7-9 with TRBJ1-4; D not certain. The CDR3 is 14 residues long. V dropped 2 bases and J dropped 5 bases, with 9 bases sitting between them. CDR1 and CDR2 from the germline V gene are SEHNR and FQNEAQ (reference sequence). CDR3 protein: CASSLLSGNEKLFF. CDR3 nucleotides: TGTGCCAGCAGCTTATTGTCTGGGAATGAAAAACTGTTTTTT. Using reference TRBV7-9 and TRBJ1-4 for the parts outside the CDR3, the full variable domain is DTGVSQNPRHKITKRGQNVTFRCDPISEHNRLYWYRQTLGQGPEFLTYFQNEAQLEKSRLLSDRFSAERPKGSFSTLEIQRTEQGDSAMYLCASSLLSGNEKLFFGSGTQLSVL.

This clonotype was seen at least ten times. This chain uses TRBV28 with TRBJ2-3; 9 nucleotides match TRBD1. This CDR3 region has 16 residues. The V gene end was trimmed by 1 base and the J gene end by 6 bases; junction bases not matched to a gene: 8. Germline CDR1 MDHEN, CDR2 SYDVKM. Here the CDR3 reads CASSLFYRGLEDTQYF. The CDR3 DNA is TGTGCCAGCAGTTTATTCTACAGGGGGCTGGAGGATACGCAGTATTTT.

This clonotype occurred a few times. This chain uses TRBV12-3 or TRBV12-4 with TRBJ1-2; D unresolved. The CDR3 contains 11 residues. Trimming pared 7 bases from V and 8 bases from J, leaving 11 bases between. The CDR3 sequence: CASTSEGGYTF. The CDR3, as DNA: TGTGCCAGCACCTCGGAGGGAGGCTACACCTTC.

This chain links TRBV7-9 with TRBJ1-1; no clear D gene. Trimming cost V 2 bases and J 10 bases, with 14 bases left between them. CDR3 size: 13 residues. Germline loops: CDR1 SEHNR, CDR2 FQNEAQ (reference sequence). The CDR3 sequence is CASSLSRTEGAFF. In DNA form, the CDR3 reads TGTGCCAGCAGCTTAAGCCGGACGGAGGGAGCTTTCTTT.